This TCR beta chain was identified in a study of cytomegalovirus exposure and HLA in healthy donors. This CDR3 has 12 residues. Germline CDR1 GTSNPN, CDR2 SVGIG (reference sequence). The V and J ends lost 1 base and 8 bases, in that order; junction bases with no gene match: 0. With 60 Vbeta and 13 Jbeta primers, the PCR was carried out. Original handling: Later, 80 million or so unique TCR beta chains were counted in an analysis, and around 11 million of them were shared. The table came from immunoSEQ multiplex PCR; TCRdb's copy has only in-frame clones and leaves some out. D and trimming come from the DNA, and the V and J calls and clone size come from that table. The sample includes around 230,000 clones, about three quarters of them seen just once. This clone was detected once.

The receptor comes from a male donor in good health and CMV-seronegative. The V call is TRBV30, the J call TRBJ2-2, with 8 bases lining up with TRBD2. What was sequenced was PBMCs. The CDR3 loop reads CAWSGGRGELFF. For the CDR3, the DNA is TGTGCCTGGAGTGGCGGGAGGGGGGAGCTGTTTTTT.